A selection of T cell receptor beta chains follows, all from one sample in a study of shared clonotypes between healthy human individuals. Sequenced by immunoSEQ multiplex PCR; TCRdb stores in-frame clones only, minus some. The sample records under 1,900,000 clones, less than 99% being singletons. The sequencing sample was made of naive CD4+ T cells sorted from blood. The receptor set was obtained from a young man in good health. The CDR3 runs from the conserved cysteine through the conserved F or W. Fields, in order: V gene, J gene, D gene, clone size, CDR3 DNA, CDR3 protein. The D gene is left open where the match is weak. Clone sizes are given selectively: once, few, many, or a class where the clone is expanded.

TRBV10-2	TRBJ2-7	TRBD2	.	TGCGCCGGGAGCGGGAGTAAGGCCTCCTACGAGCAGTACTTC	CAGSGSKASYEQYF
TRBV9	TRBJ2-3	.	once	TGTGCCAGCAGCGTTCTGGAAGATACGCAGTATTTT	CASSVLEDTQYF
TRBV7-3	TRBJ2-3	TRBD2	.	TGTGCCAGCAGCCCGGGACTAAGCACAGATACGCAGTATTTT	CASSPGLSTDTQYF
TRBV7-6	TRBJ1-4	.	.	TGTGCCAGCAGCGGCACCGGGTTTGTGTTTTTT	CASSGTGFVFF
TRBV6-5	TRBJ1-5	.	.	TGTGCCAGCAGTCCCCCAGGGCGGCCCCAGCATTTT	CASSPPGRPQHF
TRBV11-3	TRBJ2-3	TRBD2	.	TGTGCCAGCAGCTTAGACTTTGGACTAGATACAGATACGCAGTATTTT	CASSLDFGLDTDTQYF
TRBV5-1	TRBJ1-2	.	.	TGCGCCAGCAGCCCTAGCTCGACGGATGGCTACACCTTC	CASSPSSTDGYTF
TRBV5-1	TRBJ2-1	.	.	TGCGCCAGCAGCTTGGGAGGCAGGGATCGAGGATCCTACAATGAGCAGTTCTTC	CASSLGGRDRGSYNEQFF
TRBV28	TRBJ2-7	.	.	TGTGCCAGCAGTACGGGGACAAGAGGCTACGAGCAGTACTTC	CASSTGTRGYEQYF
TRBV5-4	TRBJ2-7	TRBD2	.	TGTGCCAGCAGCTTGGGATCGGCGGGAGTTAACCACGAGCAGTACTTC	CASSLGSAGVNHEQYF
TRBV6-1	TRBJ2-2	.	.	TGTGCCAGCAGTGAACTAGTATTCTGGGAGCTGTTTTTT	CASSELVFWELFF
TRBV7-9	TRBJ2-1	.	.	TGTGCCAGCAGTACGGGTGCCTACAATGAGCAGTTCTTC	CASSTGAYNEQFF
TRBV2	TRBJ2-3	.	.	TGTGCCAGCAGTGAGTGGACAGTCCCAGATACGCAGTATTTT	CASSEWTVPDTQYF
TRBV18	TRBJ1-5	.	.	TGTGCCAGCTCACCAGAGGGCGGTAGTCAGCCCCAGCATTTT	CASSPEGGSQPQHF
TRBV9	TRBJ2-5	.	.	TGTGCCAGCAGCCCGGTGGGGGAGACCCAGTACTTC	CASSPVGETQYF
TRBV29-1	TRBJ2-2	TRBD2	.	TGCAGCTTAGAGCGGGAGGGCACCGGGGAGCTGTTTTTT	CSLEREGTGELFF